The sequence of this T cell receptor beta chain was determined in a study of blood T cell repertoires in COVID-19. V was clipped by 4 bases and J by 8 bases; unmatched bases: 5. CDR1 and CDR2 (germline): SGHNT, YYREEE (reference sequence). The CDR3 is 12 amino acids. During active infection, Seattle patients enrolled and were then monitored through disease. In the study's own analysis: Estimates of nucleated cell counts were drawn from the amplification of reference gene primers. The method was immunoSEQ multiplex PCR; TCRdb's version includes in-frame clones alone and lacks a portion of them. V, J and clone size are those of that table, while D and trimming were read from the DNA. The sample records just under 350,000 clones, over 70% being singletons.

The sequenced material came from peripheral blood. The clonotype originates from a woman aged 50 to 60 with COVID-19, enrolled during active disease. This sequence joins TRBV5-4 and TRBJ1-2, with TRBD1 matching over 7 bases. The CDR3 DNA is TGTGCCAGCAGCGACAGGGTTTTGGGCTACACCTTC. Its protein product is CASSDRVLGYTF.